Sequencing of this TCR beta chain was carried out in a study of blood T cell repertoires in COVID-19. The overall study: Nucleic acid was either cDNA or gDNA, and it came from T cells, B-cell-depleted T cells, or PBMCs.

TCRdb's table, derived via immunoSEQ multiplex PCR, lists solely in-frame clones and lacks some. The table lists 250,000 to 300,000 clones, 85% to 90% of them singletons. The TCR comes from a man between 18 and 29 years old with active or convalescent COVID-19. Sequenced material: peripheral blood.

The CDR3 is CASSYSTGWGYTF. CDR3 nucleotides: TGTGCCAGCAGTTACTCGACAGGATGGGGCTACACCTTC. The chain couples TRBV6-5 to TRBJ1-2; tentative D call: TRBD1 (6 bases). V lost 0 bases to trimming and J lost 8 bases, with 10 bases between them. The CDR3 extends over 13 amino acids. CDR1 is MNHEY, CDR2 SVGAGI, per germline.